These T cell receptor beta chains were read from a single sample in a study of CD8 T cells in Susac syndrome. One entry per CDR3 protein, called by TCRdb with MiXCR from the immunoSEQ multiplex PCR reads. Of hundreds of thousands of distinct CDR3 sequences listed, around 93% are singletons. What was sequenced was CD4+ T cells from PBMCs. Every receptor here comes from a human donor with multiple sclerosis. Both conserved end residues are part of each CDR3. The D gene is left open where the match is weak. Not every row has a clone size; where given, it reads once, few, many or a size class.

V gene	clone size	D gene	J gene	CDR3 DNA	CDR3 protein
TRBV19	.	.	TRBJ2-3	TGTGCCAGTAGTATTCCGCGACATACGCAGTATTTT	CASSIPRHTQYF
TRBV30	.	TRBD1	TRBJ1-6	TGTGCCTGGAGTGGTATCGGACAGGGAGTTAATTCACCCCTCCACTTT	CAWSGIGQGVNSPLHF
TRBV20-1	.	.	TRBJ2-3	TGCAGTGCTCCCACCCCCTTAGCGGCGTCCACAGATACGCAGTATTTT	CSAPTPLAASTDTQYF
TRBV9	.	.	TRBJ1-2	TGTGCCAGCAGCCTTACAGGTCCCGGAGGCTACACCTTC	CASSLTGPGGYTF
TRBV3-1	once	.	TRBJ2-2	TGTGCCAGCAGCCTAATCACCGGGGAGCTGTTTTTT	CASSLITGELFF
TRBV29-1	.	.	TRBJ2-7	TGCAGCGTCCGGGACGGCACCTACGAGCAGTACTTC	CSVRDGTYEQYF
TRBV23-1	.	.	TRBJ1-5	TGCGCCAGCAGTCAAATCACTTATAGCAATCAGCCCCAGCATTTT	CASSQITYSNQPQHF
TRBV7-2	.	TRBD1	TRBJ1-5	TGTGCCAGCAGCCCCCGACAGGGTGATCAGCCCCAGCATTTT	CASSPRQGDQPQHF
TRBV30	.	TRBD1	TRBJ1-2	TGTGCCTGGAGTACAGGGGGCTATGGCTACACCTTC	CAWSTGGYGYTF
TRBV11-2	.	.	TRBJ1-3	TGTGCCAGCAGCCACGAACGGGGTGGGACCATATATTTT	CASSHERGGTIYF
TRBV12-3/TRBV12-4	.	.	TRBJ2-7	TGTGCCAGCAGTTTAGGCAGGGCCTACGAGCAGTACTTC	CASSLGRAYEQYF
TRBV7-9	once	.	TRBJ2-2	TGTGCCAGCAGCCCCCTTAACGCGAACACCGGGGAGCTGTTTTTT	CASSPLNANTGELFF
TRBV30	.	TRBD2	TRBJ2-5	TGTGCCTGGAGTTTCCAGGGACTACAAGAGACCCAGTACTTC	CAWSFQGLQETQYF
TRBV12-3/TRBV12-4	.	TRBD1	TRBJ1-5	TGTGCCAGCAACTCACAGGGGGATCAGCCCCAGCATTTT	CASNSQGDQPQHF
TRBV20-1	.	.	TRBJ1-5	TGCAGTGCTTCCAGGGGAGTTGGCAATCAGCCCCAGCATTTT	CSASRGVGNQPQHF
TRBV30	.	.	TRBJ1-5	TGTGCCTGGAGTGTAGCAGGGGATCAGCCCCAGCATTTT	CAWSVAGDQPQHF
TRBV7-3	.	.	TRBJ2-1	TGCGCCAGCAGCCGTCCGGCGGGGAACTACAATGAGCAGTTCTTC	CASSRPAGNYNEQFF
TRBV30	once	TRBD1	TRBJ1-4	TGTGCCTGGGGGACAGGGGTTAATGAAAAACTGTTTTTT	CAWGTGVNEKLFF
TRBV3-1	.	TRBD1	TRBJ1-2	TGTGCCAGCAGCCTCAGGGGGCGCGATGATGGCTACACCTTC	CASSLRGRDDGYTF
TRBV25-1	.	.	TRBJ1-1	TGTGCCAGCAGTGACCACTTACAGGGATTTCAGGCTGAAGCTTTCTTT	CASSDHLQGFQAEAFF
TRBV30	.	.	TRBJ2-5	TGTGCCTGGAGTGTCGGGCAGGCCCAAGAGACCCAGTACTTC	CAWSVGQAQETQYF
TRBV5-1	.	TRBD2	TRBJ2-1	TGCGCCAGCAGCCCCGGCCGGGGGGGGTATTTCAATGAGCAGTTCTTC	CASSPGRGGYFNEQFF
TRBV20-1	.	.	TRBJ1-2	TGCAGTGCTACCGGGAGTTTACTTGGGGGCTACACCTTC	CSATGSLLGGYTF
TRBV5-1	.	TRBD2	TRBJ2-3	TGCGCCAGCAGCTCGGGACTAGCGGCCACAGATACGCAGTATTTT	CASSSGLAATDTQYF
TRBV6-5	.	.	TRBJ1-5	TGTGCAACTGGGACGCCCGGCAATCAGCCCCAGCATTTT	CATGTPGNQPQHF
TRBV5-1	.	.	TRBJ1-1	TGCGCCAGCAGACAGGACAGTAACACTGAAGCTTTCTTT	CASRQDSNTEAFF
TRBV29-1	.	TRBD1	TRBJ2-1	TGCAGCGTCCTAGGACAGGGGAATGAGCAGTTCTTC	CSVLGQGNEQFF
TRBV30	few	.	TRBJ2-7	TGTGCCTGGAGTTCCAGCTCCTACGAGCAGTACTTC	CAWSSSSYEQYF
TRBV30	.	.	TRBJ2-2	TGTGCCTGGAGTGTACGAGTTTCCGGGGAGCTGTTTTTT	CAWSVRVSGELFF
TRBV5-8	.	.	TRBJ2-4	TGTGCCAGCAGCTTGGCGGGTGGCAAAGTATACATTCAGTACTTC	CASSLAGGKVYIQYF
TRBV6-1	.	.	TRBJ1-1	TGTGCCAGCAGTGACTTAAGGGGAAACACTGAAGCTTTCTTT	CASSDLRGNTEAFF
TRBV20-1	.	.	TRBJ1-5	TGCAGTGCTAGGGTAGGATGGGAGCAGCCCCAGCATTTT	CSARVGWEQPQHF
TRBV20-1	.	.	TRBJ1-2	TGCAGTGCTGAACAGGGAGGATTGGATGGCTACACCTTC	CSAEQGGLDGYTF
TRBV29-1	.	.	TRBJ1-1	TGCAGCTCCAAGCAAGGCGGGGACACTGAAGCTTTCTTT	CSSKQGGDTEAFF
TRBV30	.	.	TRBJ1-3	TGTGCCTGGAGTGTAGGGTTCTCTGGAAACACCATATATTTT	CAWSVGFSGNTIYF
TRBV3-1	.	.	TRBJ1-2	TGTGCCAGCAGCCCCCCCCGCACAGGGTATGGCTACACCTTC	CASSPPRTGYGYTF
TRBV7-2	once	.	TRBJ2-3	TGTGCCAGCAGCTTAGTGGGCCCAGTAGGAGATACGCAGTATTTT	CASSLVGPVGDTQYF
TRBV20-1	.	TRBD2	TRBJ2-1	TGCAGTGCTAGAGATCAGGCTAGCGGGGGCTACAATGAGCAGTTCTTC	CSARDQASGGYNEQFF
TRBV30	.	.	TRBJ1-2	TGTGCCTGGAGTATCATGGCCGAGGACACCTTC	CAWSIMAEDTF
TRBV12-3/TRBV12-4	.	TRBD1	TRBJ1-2	TGTGCCAGCAGTTGGGACAGGGGGATAGGTGGCTACACCTTC	CASSWDRGIGGYTF
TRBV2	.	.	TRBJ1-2	TGTGCCAGCAGCACCTGGGGAGGGGACGGCTACACCTTC	CASSTWGGDGYTF
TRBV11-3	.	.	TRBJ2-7	TGTGCCAGCAGCTTAGGGCCCTCCGGGACCCACGAGCAGTACTTC	CASSLGPSGTHEQYF
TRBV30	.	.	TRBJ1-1	TGTGCCTGGAGTGTACTCACAGGGCCCCCGATCCGGGCTTTCTTT	CAWSVLTGPPIRAFF
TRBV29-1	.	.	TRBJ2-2	TGCAGCGCGTGCCAGGACACCGGGGAGCTGTTTTTT	CSACQDTGELFF
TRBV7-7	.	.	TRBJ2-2	TGTGCTAGCAGCTACCGGAGGGGGTCCGGGGAGCTGTTTTTT	CASSYRRGSGELFF
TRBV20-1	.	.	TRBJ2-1	TGCAGTGCGTCGGCACTGAGCTCCTACAATGAGCAGTTCTTC	CSASALSSYNEQFF
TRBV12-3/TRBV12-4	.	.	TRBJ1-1	TGTGCCAGCAGGAACACAGGGCGGACTGAAGCTTTCTTT	CASRNTGRTEAFF
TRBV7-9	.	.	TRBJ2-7	TGTGCCAGCACCGAACCGGGGTCCTACGAGCAGTACTTC	CASTEPGSYEQYF
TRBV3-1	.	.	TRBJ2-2	TGTGCCAGCAGCCAAAGTCTGGGCCTCGGGGAGCTGTTTTTT	CASSQSLGLGELFF
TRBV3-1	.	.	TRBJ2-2	TGTGCCAGCAGCCAAGATCGCCCACTAGCACCTCATCCCGGGGAGCTGTTTTTT	CASSQDRPLAPHPGELFF
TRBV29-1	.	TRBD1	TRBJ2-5	TGCAGCGTTGGGCAGGGGGTTCGGGAGACCCAGTACTTC	CSVGQGVRETQYF
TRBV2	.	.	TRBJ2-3	TGTGCCAGCAGTGACCGGGACATATATACAGATACGCAGTATTTT	CASSDRDIYTDTQYF
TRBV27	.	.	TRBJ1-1	TGTGCCAGCGGATATGAAAGGATGCGAGCTTTCTTT	CASGYERMRAFF
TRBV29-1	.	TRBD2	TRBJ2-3	TGCAGCGTTGGAGAGGGACTAGCGGGGGTTAACGCAGATACGCAGTATTTT	CSVGEGLAGVNADTQYF
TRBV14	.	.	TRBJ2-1	TGTGCCAGCAGCCACAGGGACCCGTACAATGAGCAGTTCTTC	CASSHRDPYNEQFF